The entry below describes one T cell receptor beta chain. The data belong to a study of a mutant IDH1 vaccine in newly diagnosed glioma. Whole-study context: Receipt of radiotherapy, temozolomide, or both preceded the study, and most received both.

Libraries were prepared by immunoSEQ multiplex PCR; TCRdb keeps only in-frame clonotypes and omits some of them. The sample carries roughly 70,000 clones, around 85% recorded once. The sample's time point: baseline, week 1 (first vaccination visit). Treatment: pre-vaccination baseline after standard-of-care therapy. CDR3 length equals 14 residues. Germline V gene sequence: CDR1 SGHNT, CDR2 YYREEE (reference sequence). The V end lost 6 bases, the J end lost 4 bases, and 16 bases lay between the germline ends. This specimen consisted of PBMCs, obtained from a glioma patient treated with radiotherapy, temozolomide or both. This clonotype was obtained from a man aged 25-45 years with glioma. The chain carries TRBV5-4 and TRBJ1-1; D possibly corresponds to TRBD1 (6 bases). CDR3 sequence: CASTGRGAGTEAFF. The CDR3 DNA is TGTGCCAGCACCGGGAGGGGGGCTGGCACTGAAGCTTTCTTT. Together with reference TRBV5-4 and TRBJ1-1, the CDR3 gives the full variable domain: ETGVTQSPTHLIKTRGQQVTLRCSSQSGHNTVSWYQQALGQGPQFIFQYYREEENGRGNFPPRFSGLQFPNYSSELNVNALELDDSALYLCASTGRGAGTEAFFGQGTRLTVV.